The following is a T cell receptor beta chain sequence with its context. The sample holds many counts of this clonotype. Its target antigen remains unknown. The sample holds no much larger clone one base away, and base qualities are not on file. Expansion of CD8+CD57+ cells had been shown by flow cytometry in the patients chosen for sequencing. Every patient had severe acquired aplastic anemia, diagnosed using the International Study of Aplastic Anemia and Agranulocytosis and Camitta criteria. No therapy had been received by the patients at the time of blood sampling. The study deep-sequenced TCR repertoires of sorted CD4+ and CD8+ blood T cells from severe aplastic anemia patients and healthy subjects. In the USA, patient enrollment took place under clinicaltrials.gov protocols 00001620, 01623167, 00001397, 00071045, 00081523 and 00961064. Ficoll-Paque density gradient centrifugation was used to isolate peripheral blood mononuclear cells. Before DNA extraction, CD4+ and CD8+ T cells were sorted by FACS or by magnetic beads.

This sample is part of a study of CD8+CD57+ T cells in acquired aplastic anemia (dated by TCRdb to the late 2010s). About the investigation overall: A mean of approximately 3 ug of DNA, ranging from roughly 0.19 to 27.4 ug, was extracted from sorted CD4+ and CD8+ cells. A CD8+CD57+ expansion meant a frequency higher than the mean frequency seen in healthy subjects.

Genomic DNA was used as template for profiling of TCR beta VDJ combinations and CDR3 sequences. An Illumina HiSeq 2000 was the platform used for TCR repertoire sequencing. In the authors' own workflow: TRBV/TRBJ rearrangement plots, CDR3 size and DJ length profiles, and Simpson's diversity index were used to assess repertoires. The immunodominant clone was defined as the most abundant DNA sequence in deep sequencing data. CDR3 amino acid sequences were screened for sharing across subjects and compared with published repertoires and the VDJdb database. TCRdb reworked the public reads: Q25 trimming with fastp, MiXCR clone assembly, productive beta chains retained. Every CDR3 protein is listed once, alongside the most common genes and DNA of its rows. None of the V and J calls come from the authors' own analysis; TCRdb made them. This sample gives 170,000 or so distinct CDR3 sequences in total; 40% to 60% of them show up just once. In total, the top ten clones hold 25% to 40% of the sample.

Broader findings and caveats from the paper: Between patients and healthy controls, no significant difference in CD8+ Simpson's diversity was found (P=0.060). Although under 35 CD8+ CDR3 sequences were shared by patients and controls, these sequences appeared highly expressed in patients and within the immunodominant clones of patients.

From the germline V gene, CDR1 is SGHNT and CDR2 is YENEEA. V is pruned by 9 bases and J by 5 bases, leaving 11 bases of the junction without a gene match. The CDR3 spans 14 residues, from the cysteine through the phenylalanine. The CDR3 DNA has 42 bases and is translated from base 1. The source material was sorted CD4+, CD8+, or CD8+CD57+ T cells (not recorded which) from PBMCs. This sequence originates from a human donor with aplastic anemia. The chain was built from TRBV11-3 and TRBJ2-5; the central 8 bases match TRBD2. The nucleotide sequence reads as follows: TGTGCCAGTACCTACGGGGGGGGTCTGGAGACCCAGTACTTC. It codes for CASTYGGGLETQYF. With the portions outside the CDR3 filled from the reference TRBV11-3 and TRBJ2-5 genes, the complete variable region becomes EAGVVQSPRYKIIEKKQPVAFWCNPISGHNTLYWYLQNLGQGPELLIRYENEEAVDDSQLPKDRFSAERLKGVDSTLKIQPAELGDSAVYLCASTYGGGLETQYFGPGTRLLVL.